Following are 7 T cell receptor beta chains from one sample sequenced in a study of blood T cell repertoires in COVID-19. Produced via immunoSEQ multiplex PCR; TCRdb's table is partial and in-frame only. The data hold approximately 68,000 clones, with approximately 80% observed a single time. Sequencing input: peripheral blood. These receptors all stem from a woman between 55 and 75 years old with acute or convalescent COVID-19.

This chain connects TRBV5-5 to TRBJ2-3; possibly TRBD2 for D (5 bases). CDR1 and CDR2 from the germline V gene are SGHKS and YYEKEE (reference sequence). This CDR3 has 14 residues. V dropped 3 bases and J dropped 5 bases, with 13 bases sitting between them. CDR3 in DNA: TGTGCCAGCAGCTGGGTGGGGAGCGAAGATACGCAGTATTTT. Its translation is CASSWVGSEDTQYF.

The count of this clone is one. This rearrangement joins TRBV19 to TRBJ1-5; the match to TRBD1 covers 8 bases. V lost 3 bases and J lost 11; bases outside the gene matches: 3. The CDR3 runs 12 residues. Germline V lookup: CDR1 LNHDA, CDR2 SQIVND (reference sequence). The CDR3 bases are TGTGCCAGTAGTATCCGGGACAGGACCCAGCATTTT. This sequence encodes CASSIRDRTQHF.

Concerning this clone itself: Other DNA variants within this sample encode the same CDR3. The J gene is TRBJ1-3, the V gene TRBV9; D might be TRBD1 (5 bases). The CDR3 sequence is 16 residues long. Germline-derived CDR1 and CDR2 are SGDLS and YYNGEE. Trimming removed 2 bases at V and 1 base at J, with 13 bases between. The CDR3 loop is CASSVGDRSSGNTIYF. The CDR3 DNA is TGTGCCAGCAGCGTTGGAGACAGAAGTTCTGGAAACACCATATATTTT. Full variable domain (rest looked up from reference TRBV9 and TRBJ1-3): DSGVTQTPKHLITATGQRVTLRCSPRSGDLSVYWYQQSLDQGLQFLIQYYNGEERAKGNILERFSAQQFPDLHSELNLSSLELGDSALYFCASSVGDRSSGNTIYFGEGSWLTVV.

The rearrangement joins TRBV18 to TRBJ1-1, with no clear D. Germline V gives CDR1 KGHSH, CDR2 LQKENI. V was shortened by 4 bases and J by 3 bases, with 9 bases between the two germline ends. The CDR3 is 13 residues long. CDR3 protein: CASSRRQDTEAFF. DNA of the CDR3: TGTGCCAGCTCACGGCGTCAGGACACTGAAGCTTTCTTT.

This clone showed up just once. This chain joins TRBV5-6 and TRBJ1-1; 7 nucleotides align to TRBD1. This CDR3 has 10 residues. Trimming removed 7 bases from V and 7 bases from J; junction bases left unmatched: 1. Germline CDR1 SGHDT, CDR2 YYEEEE. This CDR3 reads CASGTDEAFF. CDR3 nucleotide sequence: TGTGCCAGCGGGACAGATGAAGCTTTCTTT.

The sample holds a few counts of this clone. For the CDR3, the DNA is TGTGCCAGTAGTACGCGACTAGACTTCTCTGGGGCCAACGTCCTGACTTTC. This encodes CASSTRLDFSGANVLTF. The gene calls are TRBV19 and TRBJ2-6, with D maybe TRBD2 (6 bases). The CDR3 has 17 residues. Germline V CDR1 and CDR2: LNHDA, SQIVND (reference sequence). The V end was cut by 4 bases, the J end by 0 bases, with 13 bases between.

This chain joins TRBV5-1 and TRBJ2-2; a weak D match, TRBD1 (5 bases). V was clipped by 0 bases and J by 3 bases, with 9 bases between them. The germline CDR1 and CDR2 sequences are SGHRS and YFSETQ. The CDR3 totals 15 residues. CDR3 coding DNA: TGCGCCAGCAGCTTGGACAGGATCTACACCGGGGAGCTGTTTTTT. Protein product: CASSLDRIYTGELFF.